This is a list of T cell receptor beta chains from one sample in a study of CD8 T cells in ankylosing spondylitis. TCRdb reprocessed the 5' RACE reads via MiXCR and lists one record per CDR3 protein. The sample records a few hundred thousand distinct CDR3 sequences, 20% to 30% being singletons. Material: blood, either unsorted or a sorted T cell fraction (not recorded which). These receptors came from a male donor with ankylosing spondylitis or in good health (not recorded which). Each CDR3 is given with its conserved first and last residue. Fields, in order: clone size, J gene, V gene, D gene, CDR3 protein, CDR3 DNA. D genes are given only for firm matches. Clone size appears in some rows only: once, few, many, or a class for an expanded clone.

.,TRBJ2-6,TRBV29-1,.,CSVEGRQDRGANVLTF,TGCAGCGTTGAGGGCCGACAGGACCGCGGGGCCAACGTCCTGACTTTC
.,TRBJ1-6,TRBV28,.,CASGGAPLHF,TGTGCCAGCGGGGGGGCACCCCTCCACTTT
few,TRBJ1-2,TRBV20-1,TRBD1,CSARQGYGYTF,TGCAGTGCGCGACAGGGGTATGGCTACACCTTC
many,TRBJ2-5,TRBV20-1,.,CSAAPWVGETQYF,TGCAGTGCTGCGCCCTGGGTGGGAGAGACCCAGTACTTC
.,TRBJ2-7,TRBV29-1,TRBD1,CSVEDPHRGRDEQYF,TGCAGCGTTGAGGACCCTCACAGGGGGCGCGACGAGCAGTACTTC
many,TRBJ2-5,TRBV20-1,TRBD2,CSAGTTQETQYF,TGCAGTGCTGGGACTACCCAAGAGACCCAGTACTTC
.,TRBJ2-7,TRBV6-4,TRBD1,CASSEWDRPAGEQYF,TGTGCCAGCAGTGAATGGGACAGGCCAGCCGGCGAGCAGTACTTC
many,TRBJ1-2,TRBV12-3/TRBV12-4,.,CASRNSGGYGYTF,TGTGCCAGCAGGAATTCAGGTGGCTATGGCTACACCTTC
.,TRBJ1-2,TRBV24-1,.,CATSVSLNYGYTF,TGTGCCACCAGTGTCTCCCTAAACTATGGCTACACCTTC
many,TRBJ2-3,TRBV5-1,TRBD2,CASSWGSGAADTQYF,TGCGCCAGCAGCTGGGGTAGCGGGGCAGCAGATACGCAGTATTTT
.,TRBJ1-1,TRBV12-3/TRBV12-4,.,CASSLDKQNTEAFF,TGTGCCAGCAGTTTAGACAAACAGAACACTGAAGCTTTCTTT
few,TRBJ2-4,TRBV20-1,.,CSAPDGTAKNIQYF,TGCAGTGCTCCCGACGGGACGGCCAAAAACATTCAGTACTTC
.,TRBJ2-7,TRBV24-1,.,CATSLGEGDEQYF,TGTGCCACCAGTTTGGGTGAGGGGGACGAGCAGTACTTC
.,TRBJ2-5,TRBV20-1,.,CSARARAETQYF,TGCAGTGCTAGAGCCAGGGCGGAGACCCAGTACTTC
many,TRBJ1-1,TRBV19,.,CASSIQNTEAFF,TGTGCCAGTAGTATCCAGAACACTGAAGCTTTCTTT
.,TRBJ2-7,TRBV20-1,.,CSARPYGYEQYF,TGCAGTGCTAGACCCTACGGATACGAGCAGTACTTC
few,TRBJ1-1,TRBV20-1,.,CSARDRRRGDEAFF,TGCAGTGCTAGAGACCGACGTCGAGGAGATGAAGCTTTCTTT
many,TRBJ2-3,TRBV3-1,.,CASSQAGSGTQYF,TGTGCCAGCAGCCAAGCCGGATCCGGCACGCAGTATTTT
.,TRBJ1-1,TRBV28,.,CASSTSSNTEAFF,TGTGCCAGCAGCACTTCCAGCAACACTGAAGCTTTCTTT
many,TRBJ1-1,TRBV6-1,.,CASSPTGSAEAFF,TGTGCCAGCAGTCCGACAGGTTCGGCTGAAGCTTTCTTT
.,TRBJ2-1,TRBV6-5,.,CASSYKRRGVEQFF,TGTGCCAGCAGTTACAAGCGCAGGGGTGTTGAGCAGTTCTTC
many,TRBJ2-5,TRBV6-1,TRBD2,CALNGRGSGQETQYF,TGTGCCTTAAACGGGCGGGGGTCAGGCCAAGAGACCCAGTACTTC
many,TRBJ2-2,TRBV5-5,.,CASSLGGGANTGELFF,TGTGCCAGCAGCTTAGGCGGGGGCGCGAACACCGGGGAGCTGTTTTTT
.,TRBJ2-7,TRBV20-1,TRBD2,CSASPSGGNYEQYF,TGCAGTGCTAGCCCTAGCGGGGGGAACTACGAGCAGTACTTC
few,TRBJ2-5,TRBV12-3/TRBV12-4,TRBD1,CASSLGTGGGFETQYF,TGTGCCAGCAGTTTGGGTACAGGGGGCGGATTTGAGACCCAGTACTTC
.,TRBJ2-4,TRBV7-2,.,CASSLVSALAKNIQYF,TGTGCCAGCAGCTTAGTTAGCGCACTAGCCAAAAACATTCAGTACTTC
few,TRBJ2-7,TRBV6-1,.,CASSDRVIKAYEQYF,TGTGCCAGCAGCGACCGGGTTATCAAAGCCTACGAGCAGTACTTC
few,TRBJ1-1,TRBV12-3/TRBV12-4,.,CASSLVGRVATEAFF,TGTGCCAGCAGTTTAGTCGGCAGGGTGGCCACTGAAGCTTTCTTT
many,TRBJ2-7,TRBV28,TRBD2,CASSLLSGGRQYF,TGTGCCAGCAGTTTACTCAGCGGGGGCCGGCAGTACTTC
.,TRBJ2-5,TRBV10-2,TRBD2,CASSETSGKETQYF,TGCGCCAGCAGTGAAACTAGCGGGAAAGAGACCCAGTACTTC
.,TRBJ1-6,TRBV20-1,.,CSAPGSPLHF,TGCAGTGCCCCCGGTTCACCCCTCCACTTT
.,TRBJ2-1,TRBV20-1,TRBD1,CSARHTTGVWNEQFF,TGCAGTGCTAGACACACAACAGGGGTGTGGAATGAGCAGTTCTTC
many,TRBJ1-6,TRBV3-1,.,CASSQDGRWGQRYNSPLHF,TGTGCCAGCAGCCAAGATGGACGGTGGGGGCAGCGGTATAATTCACCCCTCCACTTT
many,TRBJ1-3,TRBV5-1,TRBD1,CASSLEGTGGNTIYF,TGCGCCAGCAGCTTGGAGGGGACAGGTGGAAACACCATATATTTT
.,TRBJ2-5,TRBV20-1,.,CSARNVQETQYF,TGCAGTGCTAGGAACGTCCAAGAGACCCAGTACTTC
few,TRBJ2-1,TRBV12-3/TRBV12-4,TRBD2,CASSSLGGGANEQFF,TGTGCCAGCAGTTCCCTTGGCGGGGGGGCAAATGAGCAGTTCTTC
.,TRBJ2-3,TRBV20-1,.,CSARPPIGDTQYF,TGCAGTGCTAGACCGCCCATCGGAGATACGCAGTATTTT
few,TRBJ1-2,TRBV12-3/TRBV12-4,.,CASSLGRGRNYGYTF,TGTGCCAGCAGTTTAGGCAGGGGTCGAAACTATGGCTACACCTTC
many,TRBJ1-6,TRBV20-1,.,CSAAFGSPLHF,TGCAGTGCCGCATTCGGATCACCCCTCCACTTT
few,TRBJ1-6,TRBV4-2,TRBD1,CASSQDLYQGVDSPLHF,TGTGCCAGCAGCCAAGATCTTTATCAGGGGGTCGATTCACCCCTCCACTTT
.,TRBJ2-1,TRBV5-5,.,CASSSRGLYNEQFF,TGTGCCAGCAGCTCTAGGGGCCTCTACAATGAGCAGTTCTTC
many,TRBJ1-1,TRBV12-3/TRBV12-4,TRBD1,CASSNRQGPTEAFF,TGTGCCAGCAGCAATCGACAGGGACCCACTGAAGCTTTCTTT
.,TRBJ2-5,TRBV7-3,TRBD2,CASTSGLAGLPSKETQYF,TGTGCCAGCACCTCGGGACTAGCGGGGTTACCGTCCAAAGAGACCCAGTACTTC
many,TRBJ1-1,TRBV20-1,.,CSARDRGWLAFF,TGCAGTGCTAGGGACAGAGGTTGGTTAGCTTTCTTT
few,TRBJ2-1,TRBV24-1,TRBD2,CATSDLGSGGAGEQFF,TGTGCCACCAGTGATTTAGGTAGCGGGGGGGCCGGTGAGCAGTTCTTC
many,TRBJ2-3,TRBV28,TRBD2,CASTSGTSKDTQYF,TGTGCCAGCACGTCCGGGACTAGCAAAGATACGCAGTATTTT
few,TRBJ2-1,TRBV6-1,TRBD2,CASRGLTGTSGGAVPFF,TGTGCCAGCAGGGGCCTTACCGGGACTAGCGGGGGGGCCGTTCCGTTCTTC
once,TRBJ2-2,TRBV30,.,CAWRAGGTGELFF,TGTGCCTGGAGGGCAGGTGGTACCGGGGAGCTGTTTTTT
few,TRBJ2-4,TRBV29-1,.,CSVELAVAKNIQYF,TGCAGCGTTGAACTCGCAGTAGCCAAAAACATTCAGTACTTC
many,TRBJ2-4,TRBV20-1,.,CSASGKNIQYF,TGCAGTGCTAGCGGGAAAAACATTCAGTACTTC
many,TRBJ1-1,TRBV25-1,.,CASKGVGYTEAFF,TGTGCCAGCAAAGGGGTGGGGTACACTGAAGCTTTCTTT
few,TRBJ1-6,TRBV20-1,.,CSASIPQGMGSPLHF,TGCAGTGCTAGTATCCCTCAGGGTATGGGTTCACCCCTCCACTTT
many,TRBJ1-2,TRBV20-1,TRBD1,CSAPPGQSYGYTF,TGCAGTGCTCCCCCGGGACAGTCTTATGGCTACACCTTC
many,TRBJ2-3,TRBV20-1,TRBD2,CSARVTLILAGGIPNTNTQYF,TGCAGTGCTAGAGTTACCCTTATCCTAGCGGGGGGAATCCCTAACACAAATACGCAGTATTTT
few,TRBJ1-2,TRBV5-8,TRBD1,CASRSRDRGKYGYTF,TGTGCCAGCAGAAGCCGGGACAGGGGGAAGTATGGCTACACCTTC
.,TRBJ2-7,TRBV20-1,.,CSASSSGVWYF,TGCAGTGCTTCCTCCTCAGGGGTATGGTACTTC
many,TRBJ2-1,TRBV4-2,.,CASSQETPSSYNEQFF,TGTGCCAGCAGCCAAGAAACTCCGAGCTCCTACAATGAGCAGTTCTTC
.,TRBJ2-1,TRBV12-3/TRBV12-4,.,CASRAGPTGSGQFF,TGTGCCAGCAGGGCCGGGCCCACCGGCAGCGGGCAGTTCTTC
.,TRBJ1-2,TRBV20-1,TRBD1,CSARDPMRGRTNYGYTF,TGCAGTGCTAGAGATCCCATGAGGGGGCGAACTAACTATGGCTACACCTTC